Following are 4 T cell receptor beta chains from one sample sequenced in a study of shared clonotypes between healthy human individuals. The method was immunoSEQ multiplex PCR; TCRdb's version includes in-frame clones alone and lacks a portion of them. The sample yields about 2.3 million clones, more than 85% seen once. Sequencing input: naive CD4+ T cells from PBMCs. Subset indicated: CD45RA+ positively selected. The receptor source for this set is a young man in good health. Some clones in this sample may be carry-over from other donors' samples.

The chain joins TRBV6-5 to TRBJ1-3; perhaps TRBD1 as D (6 bases). Trimming took 8 bases from V and 6 from J, leaving 17 bases between them. The CDR3 is 14 amino acids. Germline V gene lookup returns CDR1 MNHEY and CDR2 SVGAGI. CDR3 protein: CASGRTVRENTIYF. The DNA for the CDR3 is TGTGCCAGCGGTCGGACAGTACGCGAAAACACCATATATTTT.

The CDR3 DNA reads as TGTGCCAGCAGCTTCTTAGGGCCACGTGAAGCTTTCTTT. Translation: CASSFLGPREAFF. This rearrangement joins TRBV11-2 to TRBJ1-1; D gene uncertain. V dropped 3 bases and J dropped 7 bases, with 12 bases sitting between them. The germline V gene encodes CDR1 SGHAT and CDR2 FQNNGV. The CDR3 runs 13 residues.

The J gene is TRBJ2-7, the V gene TRBV6-5; tentative D call: TRBD2 (6 bases). The V end lost 4 bases, the J end lost 1 base, and 14 bases lay between the germline ends. The CDR3 consists of 15 residues. Looked up from germline, CDR1 is MNHEY and CDR2 is SVGAGI. The CDR3 nucleotides are TGTGCCAGCAGTTCGTGGGAGGCTTCTTCCTACGAGCAGTACTTC. Translation: CASSSWEASSYEQYF.

The V gene is TRBV10-3, the J gene TRBJ2-5, with no clear D. CDR3 length: 15 residues. CDR1 and CDR2 from the germline V gene are ENHRY and SYGVKD. Trimming removed 0 bases from V and 5 bases from J, with 13 bases in between. CDR3 DNA sequence: TGTGCCATCAGTGAGTCTACCAGCGCCAGGGAGACCCAGTACTTC. Its protein product is CAISESTSARETQYF.